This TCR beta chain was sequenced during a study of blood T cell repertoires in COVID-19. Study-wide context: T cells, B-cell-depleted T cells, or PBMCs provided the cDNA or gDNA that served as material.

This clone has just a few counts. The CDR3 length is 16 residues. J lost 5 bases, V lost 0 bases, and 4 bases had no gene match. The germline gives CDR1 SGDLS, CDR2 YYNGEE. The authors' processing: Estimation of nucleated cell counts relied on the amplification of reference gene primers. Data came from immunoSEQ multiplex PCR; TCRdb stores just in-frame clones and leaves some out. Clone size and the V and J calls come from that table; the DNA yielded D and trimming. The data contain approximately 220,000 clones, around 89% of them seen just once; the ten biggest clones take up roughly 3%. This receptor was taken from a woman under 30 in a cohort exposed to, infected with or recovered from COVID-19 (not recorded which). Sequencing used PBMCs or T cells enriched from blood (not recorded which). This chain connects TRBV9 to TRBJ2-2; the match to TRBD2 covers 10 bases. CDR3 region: CASSVGSGGLTGELFF. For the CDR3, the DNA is TGTGCCAGCAGCGTAGGTAGCGGGGGGCTTACCGGGGAGCTGTTTTTT.